This TCR beta chain was documented in a study of vaccination and CD4 T cells after COVID-19. Study-wide context: Overlapping spike peptides of SARS-CoV-2, HCoV-NL63, HCoV-OC43 and HCoV-229E were used, and cells were stimulated with them.

Noted time point: late sampling 161 to 241 days after vaccination in three convalescent patients. As for treatment: roughly nine-day PBMC culture with coronavirus spike peptide pools or control peptides (ViraFEST assay). Sequence data for DNA of cultured CD4+ T cells were generated by the Oncomine TCR Beta short-read assay. TCRdb reprocessed the PCR reads with MiXCR, giving one entry per CDR3 protein. Of around 27,000 distinct CDR3 sequences in the sample, roughly 38% were seen once. This clonotype turned up a few times. Its antigen remains unidentified. This CDR3 has 13 amino acids. V lost 1 base and J lost 10, with 14 bases in between. Germline loops: CDR1 SEHNR, CDR2 FQNEAQ (reference sequence).

This TCR derives from a human donor who had recovered from COVID-19. This chain joins TRBV7-9 and TRBJ2-7; either TRBD1 or TRBD2 may supply D (5 bases each). The sequences come from CD4+ T cells from blood, cultured in vitro, collected about 7 months after SARS-CoV-2 vaccination. The CDR3 coding sequence is TGTGCCAGCAGCTTAGGGGACCATGCTACCCAGTACTTC. This sequence encodes CASSLGDHATQYF.